This T cell receptor (beta chain) stems from a study of blood T cell repertoires in COVID-19. Unmatched junction bases numbered 9, after V lost 6 bases and J lost 11 bases. The CDR3 runs to 13 residues. The method was immunoSEQ multiplex PCR; TCRdb's version includes in-frame clones alone and lacks a portion of them. The sample holds 170,000 or so clones, around 84% seen once. This sequence joins TRBV12-3 or TRBV12-4 and TRBJ1-1, with 10 bases lining up with TRBD1. This clonotype was sampled from a man between 60 and 75 years old with COVID-19, enrolled during active disease. Sequenced: peripheral blood. The CDR3 sequence is CASSARTGGEAFF. The CDR3 region has the DNA TGTGCCAGCAGCGCCCGGACAGGGGGAGAGGCTTTCTTT.